This T cell receptor (beta chain) was captured by sequencing in a study of T cell responses to AZD1222 COVID-19 vaccine. Points from the study as a whole: Nearly half of spike-specific TCRs reportedly target unmutated variant regions. The CD4 TCRs associated with vaccination extended across spike and predominated at 160-218 and 743-854. Donors in the cohort were predominantly white British and more often female, and clonal diversity was possibly underestimated.

Points on this clone: No antigen is known for it.

Profiled with immunoSEQ multiplex PCR; TCRdb holds only in-frame clones, not every one. The repertoire holds some 150,000 clones, with approximately 95% as singletons. V was trimmed by 0 bases and J by 11 bases, leaving 17 bases between them. Germline V gene data show CDR1 as SGHRS and CDR2 as YFSETQ. The CDR3 is made up of 14 amino acids. The sequence came from an adult in good health. V is TRBV5-1 and J is TRBJ1-1, with D possibly TRBD1 on 5 matching bases. The sample was peripheral blood, taken on day 0 of MenACWY control vaccination. The CDR3 DNA sequence: TGCGCCAGCAGCTTGGGATGGGGGGATGCGAATGCTTTCTTT. It codes for CASSLGWGDANAFF.